Listed below are T cell receptor beta chains from one sample, sequenced in a study of post-analysis software for immune sequencing data. TCRdb analysed the PCR reads with MiXCR anew, one entry per CDR3 protein. The sample records hundreds of thousands of distinct CDR3 sequences, about 32% being singletons. Sequencing input: blood. These receptors were obtained from a girl aged 10 to 17 with multiple sclerosis. Each CDR3 is given with its conserved first and last residue. Each record gives: J gene, D gene, clone size, V gene, CDR3 protein, CDR3 DNA. D genes are given only for firm matches. Clone size is not always given. Where it is, it says once, few, many or a class for expanded clones.

TRBJ1-5	.	.	TRBV28	CASRLGQLEQPQHF	TGTGCCAGCAGACTAGGACAGTTAGAACAGCCCCAGCATTTT
TRBJ2-3	.	few	TRBV20-1	CSASVLGALTDTQYF	TGCAGTGCTAGCGTACTAGGGGCCCTCACAGATACGCAGTATTTT
TRBJ2-1	TRBD2	.	TRBV12-3/TRBV12-4	CASVTSGGNNEQFF	TGTGCCAGCGTCACTAGCGGGGGAAACAATGAGCAGTTCTTC
TRBJ2-1	TRBD2	few	TRBV6-2/TRBV6-3	CASSRLAGEPYNEQFF	TGTGCCAGCAGCCGACTAGCGGGGGAGCCCTACAATGAGCAGTTCTTC
TRBJ2-1	.	.	TRBV10-3	CAITERGHSSYNEQFF	TGTGCCATCACCGAACGGGGACACAGCTCCTACAATGAGCAGTTCTTC
TRBJ2-1	.	.	TRBV4-1	CASSQGTGDGEQFF	TGCGCCAGCAGCCAAGGGACGGGAGACGGTGAGCAGTTCTTC
TRBJ1-2	.	.	TRBV15	CATSRETTNYGYTF	TGTGCCACCAGCAGAGAGACAACTAACTATGGCTACACCTTC
TRBJ2-3	TRBD1	few	TRBV2	CASSGQGSKEDTQYF	TGTGCCAGCAGTGGACAGGGGAGTAAGGAAGATACGCAGTATTTT
TRBJ2-7	.	.	TRBV25-1	CASSETPTGISYEQYF	TGTGCCAGCAGTGAAACCCCAACAGGGATCTCCTACGAGCAGTACTTC
TRBJ1-1	.	.	TRBV20-1	CSANNREGITEAFF	TGCAGTGCTAATAACAGGGAAGGGATCACTGAAGCTTTCTTT
TRBJ2-5	TRBD1	.	TRBV27	CASSRPTGRGEETQYF	TGTGCCAGCAGCCGACCGACAGGGCGAGGTGAAGAGACCCAGTACTTC
TRBJ2-1	.	few	TRBV20-1	CSANLDRSYNEQFF	TGCAGTGCTAACCTGGACCGCTCCTACAATGAGCAGTTCTTC
TRBJ2-3	.	.	TRBV12-3/TRBV12-4	CASSLVGNLDTDTQYF	TGTGCCAGCAGTTTGGTCGGCAACCTTGACACAGATACGCAGTATTTT
TRBJ1-5	TRBD1	.	TRBV6-2/TRBV6-3	CASSYRQGAKPQHF	TGTGCCAGCAGTTATCGGCAGGGGGCCAAGCCCCAGCATTTT
TRBJ2-3	.	.	TRBV7-2	CASSRRLGAGTDTQYF	TGTGCCAGCAGCCGTCGGCTGGGCGCCGGCACAGATACGCAGTATTTT
TRBJ2-1	.	few	TRBV7-2	CASRPPSSYNEQFF	TGTGCCAGCAGACCCCCGAGCTCCTACAATGAGCAGTTCTTC
TRBJ2-1	.	.	TRBV4-2	CASSQEIRGNEQFF	TGTGCCAGCAGCCAAGAAATCCGGGGCAATGAGCAGTTCTTC
TRBJ2-7	TRBD2	.	TRBV5-1	CASSPGLAGGPQSYNEQYF	TGCGCCAGCAGCCCGGGACTAGCGGGAGGCCCCCAATCCTACAATGAGCAGTACTTC
TRBJ2-5	.	.	TRBV7-2	CAGSLVRGLWETQYF	TGTGCCGGCAGCTTGGTCAGGGGATTGTGGGAGACCCAGTACTTC
TRBJ2-7	.	.	TRBV6-5	CASSYGASLLYERYF	TGTGCCAGCAGTTACGGTGCCAGTTTGCTCTACGAGCGGTACTTC
TRBJ2-7	.	few	TRBV19	CASSIDLGYEQYF	TGTGCCAGTAGTATCGATTTAGGGTACGAGCAGTACTTC
TRBJ2-1	TRBD2	many	TRBV20-1	CSAFDSGNSYNEQFF	TGCAGTGCATTCGATAGCGGGAACTCCTACAATGAGCAGTTCTTC
TRBJ2-7	TRBD1	few	TRBV29-1	CSAIQVTLDRGSGEQYF	TGCAGCGCTATTCAAGTAACGCTGGACAGGGGATCTGGCGAGCAGTACTTC
TRBJ2-3	TRBD2	.	TRBV5-1	CASSLLAGAGDTQYF	TGCGCCAGCAGCTTGTTAGCGGGGGCAGGCGATACGCAGTATTTT
TRBJ1-2	.	.	TRBV20-1	CSAPLAGNGGYTF	TGCAGTGCCCCACTGGCAGGGAATGGTGGCTACACCTTC
TRBJ2-3	.	few	TRBV20-1	CSASTSSADTQYF	TGCAGTGCTAGTACTAGCTCAGCAGATACGCAGTATTTT
TRBJ2-6	.	.	TRBV6-2/TRBV6-3	CASSFTGSGANVLTF	TGTGCCAGCAGTTTTACAGGGTCCGGGGCCAACGTCCTGACTTTC
TRBJ2-1	TRBD2	few	TRBV12-3/TRBV12-4	CASIPGTRASRSYNEQFF	TGTGCCAGCATCCCCGGGACTAGGGCATCTCGCTCCTACAATGAGCAGTTCTTC
TRBJ2-7	TRBD1	many	TRBV4-3	CASSPRTGGYEQYF	TGCGCCAGCAGCCCACGGACAGGGGGCTACGAGCAGTACTTC
TRBJ2-5	.	.	TRBV2	CASRNRGAETQYF	TGTGCCAGCAGGAACAGAGGCGCTGAGACCCAGTACTTC
TRBJ2-6	TRBD2	.	TRBV7-8	CASSRGTSGRLGANVLTF	TGTGCCAGCAGCCGAGGGACTAGCGGGAGACTCGGGGCCAACGTCCTGACTTTC
TRBJ2-7	.	.	TRBV6-1	CASSDPRTSFSYEQYF	TGTGCCAGCAGTGATCCTAGGACGAGTTTCTCCTACGAGCAGTACTTC
TRBJ2-1	.	.	TRBV11-2	CASSLALRRKQFF	TGTGCCAGCAGCTTAGCGTTACGGCGCAAGCAGTTCTTC
TRBJ2-3	TRBD2	few	TRBV9	CASSRPLGGRSTPTDTQYF	TGTGCCAGCTCCCGGCCCTTGGGCGGGAGGTCCACTCCAACAGATACGCAGTATTTT
TRBJ2-4	.	.	TRBV11-2	CASSSRTGDVTKNIQYF	TGTGCCAGCAGCTCCCGTACGGGAGATGTAACCAAAAACATTCAGTACTTC
TRBJ2-1	.	.	TRBV20-1	CSASEIHNEQFF	TGCAGTGCTAGCGAGATCCACAATGAGCAGTTCTTC
TRBJ2-5	TRBD1	few	TRBV6-2/TRBV6-3	CASSRQGTQETQYF	TGTGCCAGCAGTAGACAGGGGACGCAAGAGACCCAGTACTTC
TRBJ2-7	TRBD2	few	TRBV6-2/TRBV6-3	CASSRYEVAGPYEQYF	TGTGCCAGCAGTCGATACGAGGTAGCGGGCCCCTACGAGCAGTACTTC
TRBJ2-1	TRBD2	.	TRBV7-8	CASSPTFWVAGHRSSYNEQVF	TGTGCCAGCAGCCCGACCTTTTGGGTAGCGGGCCATAGGAGCTCCTACAATGAGCAGGTCTTC
TRBJ2-3	TRBD2	few	TRBV20-1	CSARPLAGGADTQYF	TGCAGTGCTAGGCCCCTAGCGGGAGGGGCAGATACGCAGTATTTT
TRBJ2-7	TRBD2	.	TRBV7-2	CASRQRGGIAYEQYF	TGTGCCAGCAGACAACGCGGGGGGATTGCCTACGAGCAGTACTTC
TRBJ1-1	.	few	TRBV7-9	CASRGMGAAFF	TGTGCCAGCCGCGGTATGGGAGCAGCTTTCTTT
TRBJ2-1	TRBD2	few	TRBV4-2	CASSQRRLAGYNEQFF	TGTGCCAGCAGCCAGCGCCGACTAGCGGGGTACAATGAGCAGTTCTTC
TRBJ2-3	TRBD2	few	TRBV28	CASSFGGGDTDTQYF	TGTGCCAGCAGTTTCGGTGGGGGGGACACAGATACGCAGTATTTT
TRBJ2-6	TRBD1	many	TRBV12-3/TRBV12-4	CASRLQGAGANVLTF	TGTGCCAGCAGACTACAGGGGGCTGGGGCCAACGTCCTGACTTTC
TRBJ1-5	.	few	TRBV12-3/TRBV12-4	CASSRAPDRNQPQHF	TGTGCCAGCAGCCGCGCGCCGGATCGCAATCAGCCCCAGCATTTT
TRBJ2-3	.	few	TRBV4-2	CASGQDSPAGTDTQYF	TGTGCCAGCGGCCAAGATTCCCCAGCGGGTACAGATACGCAGTATTTT
TRBJ1-2	.	few	TRBV5-1	CASSIDSYGYTF	TGCGCCAGCAGCATAGACAGCTATGGCTACACCTTC
TRBJ2-7	.	.	TRBV7-9	CASSSGRGPPAFYEQYF	TGTGCCAGCAGCTCGGGACGGGGGCCACCGGCCTTCTACGAGCAGTACTTC
TRBJ1-1	.	.	TRBV7-8	CASIRTGRPRGSVTNTEAFF	TGTGCCAGCATCCGAACGGGGAGGCCCCGGGGGAGCGTTACGAACACTGAAGCTTTCTTT
TRBJ2-6	TRBD1	.	TRBV28	CASRIPAGTGHTLGANVLTF	TGTGCCAGCCGAATTCCTGCCGGGACAGGACATACTCTGGGGGCCAACGTCCTGACTTTC
TRBJ2-5	.	.	TRBV19	CASSRGRAEETQYF	TGTGCCAGTAGTAGAGGCCGAGCGGAAGAGACCCAGTACTTC
TRBJ2-7	TRBD2	few	TRBV20-1	CSARASRLAGGRQYEQYF	TGCAGTGCTAGAGCCTCCCGACTAGCGGGAGGGCGACAATACGAGCAGTACTTC
TRBJ2-3	.	.	TRBV7-2	CASSYRRNTDTQYF	TGTGCCAGCAGCTACCGTCGGAACACAGATACGCAGTATTTT
TRBJ2-6	.	.	TRBV6-2/TRBV6-3	CASSYVVSGANVLTF	TGTGCCAGCAGTTACGTGGTTTCAGGGGCCAACGTCCTGACTTTC
TRBJ1-1	.	.	TRBV29-1	CSGNEGMNTEAFF	TGCAGCGGGAACGAGGGGATGAACACTGAAGCTTTCTTT
TRBJ2-5	.	few	TRBV11-2	CASSPNRGAFETQYF	TGTGCCAGCAGCCCGAACCGGGGGGCTTTTGAGACCCAGTACTTC
TRBJ2-3	TRBD2	.	TRBV7-2	CASSPGLAGPPQYF	TGTGCCAGCAGCCCTGGACTAGCGGGCCCTCCGCAGTATTTT
TRBJ1-5	.	.	TRBV9	CASSVDGGQPQHF	TGTGCCAGCAGCGTAGATGGGGGTCAGCCCCAGCATTTT
TRBJ2-3	TRBD1	.	TRBV7-9	CASSLTWGDRGYTDTQYF	TGTGCCAGCAGCTTAACCTGGGGCGACAGGGGGTACACAGATACGCAGTATTTT